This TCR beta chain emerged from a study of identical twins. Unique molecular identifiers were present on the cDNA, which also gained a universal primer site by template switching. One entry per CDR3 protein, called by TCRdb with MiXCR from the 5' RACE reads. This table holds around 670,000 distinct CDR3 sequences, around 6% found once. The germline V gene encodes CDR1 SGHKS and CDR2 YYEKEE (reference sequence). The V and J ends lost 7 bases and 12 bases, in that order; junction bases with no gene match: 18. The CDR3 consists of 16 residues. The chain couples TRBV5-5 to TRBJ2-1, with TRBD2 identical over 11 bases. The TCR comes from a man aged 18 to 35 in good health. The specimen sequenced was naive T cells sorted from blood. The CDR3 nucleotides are TGTGCCAGCCTTCATCTAGCGGGAGGCCGCAGCGATGGGCAGTTCTTC. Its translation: CASLHLAGGRSDGQFF.